This is a list of T cell receptor beta chains from one sample in a study of breast tumors, draining lymph nodes, adjacent tissues. TCRdb redid the calling of the multiplex PCR reads with MiXCR, one entry per CDR3 protein. Found here are about 120,000 distinct CDR3 sequences, nearly 20% of them singletons; the top ten hold about 3.7%. Sequenced sample: axillary lymph node tissue. These TCRs come from a female donor with breast cancer. Some clones in this sample may be carry-over from other donors' samples. Each CDR3 is given with its conserved first and last residue. D genes are given only for firm matches. The size field is filled for only some rows; it gives once, few, many or a size class.

V	D	J	size	CDR3	DNA
TRBV6-1	.	TRBJ2-1	.	CASSPRDPGANEQFF	TGTGCCAGCAGTCCCCGGGACCCTGGGGCCAATGAGCAGTTCTTC
TRBV5-6	TRBD2	TRBJ2-7	many	CASWTSGNRYEQYF	TGTGCCAGCTGGACTAGCGGGAATAGGTACGAGCAGTACTTC
TRBV27	.	TRBJ2-3	.	CASNITRGRTDTQYF	TGTGCCAGCAATATAACCCGCGGCCGGACAGATACGCAGTATTTT
TRBV6-1	TRBD2	TRBJ2-1	many	CASRVTSGSFEQFF	TGTGCCAGCAGGGTGACTAGCGGGAGCTTTGAGCAGTTCTTC
TRBV20-1	TRBD1	TRBJ2-5	many	CSANRDREETQYF	TGCAGTGCTAACCGGGACAGGGAAGAGACCCAGTACTTC
TRBV12-3/TRBV12-4	.	TRBJ2-3	many	CASSSTGGDTQYF	TGTGCCAGCAGTTCGACCGGTGGAGATACGCAGTATTTT
TRBV24-1	.	TRBJ2-5	many	CATGDGYGPNSETQYF	TGTGCCACGGGGGATGGTTACGGCCCCAATTCGGAGACCCAGTACTTC
TRBV19	.	TRBJ1-2	many	CASSNPQPGQRYGYTF	TGTGCCAGTAGTAATCCCCAACCTGGACAGCGCTATGGCTACACCTTC
TRBV7-6	.	TRBJ2-5	many	CASSSRGRKNQETQYF	TGTGCCAGCAGCTCTCGGGGGAGGAAAAACCAAGAGACCCAGTACTTC
TRBV10-3	.	TRBJ2-5	many	CAISEGETQYF	TGTGCCATCAGTGAGGGAGAGACCCAGTACTTC
TRBV19	TRBD1	TRBJ2-5	many	CASRPDRGHETQYF	TGTGCCAGTAGACCGGACAGGGGGCATGAGACCCAGTACTTC
TRBV25-1	.	TRBJ1-6	many	CASSEYGRESSYNSPLHF	TGTGCCAGCAGTGAATATGGGCGGGAGAGCTCCTATAATTCACCCCTCCACTTT
TRBV6-5	.	TRBJ2-3	many	CASSRTRQPTDTQYF	TGTGCCAGCAGTCGGACACGACAACCCACAGATACGCAGTATTTT
TRBV2	TRBD1	TRBJ1-4	.	CASKPGGHNEKLFF	TGTGCCAGCAAACCAGGGGGCCATAATGAAAAACTGTTTTTT
TRBV6-5	.	TRBJ2-7	many	CASSSSLVYEQYF	TGTGCCAGCAGTTCCTCCTTAGTCTACGAGCAGTACTTC
TRBV6-1	.	TRBJ2-7	many	CASSEWASGEQYF	TGTGCCAGCAGTGAATGGGCTTCGGGGGAGCAGTACTTC
TRBV27	.	TRBJ2-2	.	CASSLNRGGDTGELFF	TGTGCCAGCAGTTTAAACAGGGGAGGGGACACCGGGGAGCTGTTTTTT
TRBV6-1	.	TRBJ2-7	many	CASSEWMNYEQYF	TGTGCCAGCAGTGAATGGATGAACTACGAGCAGTACTTC
TRBV6-5	TRBD1	TRBJ1-2	many	CASSYTGGITNYGYTF	TGTGCCAGCAGTTATACAGGGGGGATTACCAACTATGGCTACACCTTC
TRBV19	.	TRBJ2-1	many	CASSIVGGSSYNEQFF	TGTGCCAGTAGTATAGTAGGCGGCAGCTCCTACAATGAGCAGTTCTTC